This TCR beta chain was captured in a study of shared clonotypes between healthy human individuals. Overall study results and limits: Estimated richness was generally greater in naive than memory subsets. Non-shared clonotypes displayed generation probabilities falling below those of clonotypes present in all four donors.

A note on this clone: What it recognizes is unknown.

V was pared by 4 bases and J by 2 bases, with 3 bases of the junction left unmatched. In germline, CDR1 is SNHLY, CDR2 FYNNEI. The CDR3 extends over 14 amino acids. Genomic DNA (from each subset) was split evenly across several immunoSEQ plates. Libraries were prepared by immunoSEQ multiplex PCR; TCRdb keeps only in-frame clonotypes and omits some of them. The sample has millions of clones, over 85% seen once; the top ten hold 1.1%. Naivety among CD8 cells was defined by CD45RO negativity and positive CCR7 selection, thereby excluding terminally differentiated effector memory CD45RA+ cells. Sequencing input: naive CD8+ T cells sorted from blood. This sequence joins TRBV2 and TRBJ1-2; TRBD1 aligns across 8 bases. The clonotype comes from a young man in good health. CDR3 protein: CASSARTGNYGYTF. As DNA, the CDR3 is TGTGCCAGCAGTGCGCGGACAGGGAACTATGGCTACACCTTC. The full variable domain, its missing parts supplied by reference TRBV2 and TRBJ1-2, is EPEVTQTPSHQVTQMGQEVILRCVPISNHLYFYWYRQILGQKVEFLVSFYNNEISEKSEIFDDQFSVERPDGSNFTLKIRSTKLEDSAMYFCASSARTGNYGYTFGSGTRLTVV.